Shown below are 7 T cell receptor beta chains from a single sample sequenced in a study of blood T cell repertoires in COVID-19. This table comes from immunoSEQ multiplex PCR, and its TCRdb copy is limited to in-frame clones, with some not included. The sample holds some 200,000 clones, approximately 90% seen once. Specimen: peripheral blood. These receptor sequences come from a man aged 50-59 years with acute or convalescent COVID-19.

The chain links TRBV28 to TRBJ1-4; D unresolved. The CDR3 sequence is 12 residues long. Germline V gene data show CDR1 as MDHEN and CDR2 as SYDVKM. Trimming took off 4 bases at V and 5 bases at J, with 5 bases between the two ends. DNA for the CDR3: TGTGCCAGCAGTTCCGGGAATGAAAAACTGTTTTTT. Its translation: CASSSGNEKLFF. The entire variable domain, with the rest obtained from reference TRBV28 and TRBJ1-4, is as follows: DVKVTQSSRYLVKRTGEKVFLECVQDMDHENMFWYRQDPGLGLRLIYFSYDVKMKEKGDIPEGYSVSREKKERFSLILESASTNQTSMYLCASSSGNEKLFFGSGTQLSVL.

CDR3 nucleotides: TGTGCCAGCAGCTGGACAGGGCACAATCAGCCCCAGCATTTT. This sequence encodes CASSWTGHNQPQHF. The chain carries TRBV3-1 (or the pseudogene TRBV3-2) and TRBJ1-5; TRBD1 aligns across 8 bases. The CDR3 extends over 14 amino acids. Unmatched junction bases numbered 3, after V lost 5 bases and J lost 3 bases. CDR1 is LGHDT, CDR2 YNNKEL, per germline (reference sequence).

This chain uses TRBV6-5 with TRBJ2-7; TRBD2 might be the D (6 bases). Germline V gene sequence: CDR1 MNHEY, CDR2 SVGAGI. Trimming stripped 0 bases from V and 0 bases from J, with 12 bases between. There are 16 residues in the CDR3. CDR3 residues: CASSYSGWGVSYEQYF. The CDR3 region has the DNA TGTGCCAGCAGTTACTCCGGCTGGGGGGTCTCCTACGAGCAGTACTTC.

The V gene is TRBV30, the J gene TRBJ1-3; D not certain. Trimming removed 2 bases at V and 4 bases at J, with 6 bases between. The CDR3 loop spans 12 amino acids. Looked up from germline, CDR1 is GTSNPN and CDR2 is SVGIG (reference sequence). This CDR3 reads CAWSYAGNTIYF. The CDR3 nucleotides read TGTGCCTGGAGTTACGCGGGAAACACCATATATTTT.

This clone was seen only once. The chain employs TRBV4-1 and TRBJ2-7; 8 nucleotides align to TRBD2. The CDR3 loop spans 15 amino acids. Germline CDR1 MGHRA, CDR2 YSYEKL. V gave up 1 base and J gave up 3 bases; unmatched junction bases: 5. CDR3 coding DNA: TGCGCCAGCAGCCAAGGAGGGACTAGAAGCTACGAGCAGTACTTC. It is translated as CASSQGGTRSYEQYF.

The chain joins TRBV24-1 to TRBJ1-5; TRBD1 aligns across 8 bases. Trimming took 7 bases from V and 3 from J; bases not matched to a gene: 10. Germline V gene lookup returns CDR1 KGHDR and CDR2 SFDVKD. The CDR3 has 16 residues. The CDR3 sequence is CATSSGTGRNNQPQHF. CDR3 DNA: TGTGCCACCAGCTCCGGGACAGGCCGTAACAATCAGCCCCAGCATTTT.

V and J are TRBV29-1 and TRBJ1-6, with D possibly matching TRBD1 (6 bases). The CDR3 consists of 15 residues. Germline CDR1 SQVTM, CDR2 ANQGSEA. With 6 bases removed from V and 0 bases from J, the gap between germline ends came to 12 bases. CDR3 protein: CSVGKGGSYNSPLHF. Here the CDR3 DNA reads TGCAGCGTCGGTAAAGGGGGCTCCTATAATTCACCCCTCCACTTT.